This T cell receptor beta chain comes out of a study of response to subunit inactivated influenza vaccine. One entry per CDR3 protein, called by TCRdb with MiXCR from the RT-PCR reads. The sample has about 190,000 distinct CDR3 sequences, about 15% seen once. Trimming pared 3 bases from V and 0 bases from J, leaving 11 bases between. This CDR3 is built from 16 residues. Germline values: CDR1 KGHDR, CDR2 SFDVKD. A few counts support this clonotype. The antigen remains unidentified. Regarding the study as a whole: That few new T cells are recruited by each seasonal influenza vaccination was the authors' suggestion.

The rearrangement joins TRBV24-1 to TRBJ2-1, with D possibly matching TRBD2 (5 bases). The source material was CD8+ T cells sorted from PBMCs, sampled around 5 days after vaccination. This clonotype was sampled from a man between 45 and 60 years old who received an inactivated influenza vaccine. The CDR3 nucleotides read TGTGCCACCAGTGATGTGGAGGCCCTCTCCTACAATGAGCAGTTCTTC. It is translated as CATSDVEALSYNEQFF.